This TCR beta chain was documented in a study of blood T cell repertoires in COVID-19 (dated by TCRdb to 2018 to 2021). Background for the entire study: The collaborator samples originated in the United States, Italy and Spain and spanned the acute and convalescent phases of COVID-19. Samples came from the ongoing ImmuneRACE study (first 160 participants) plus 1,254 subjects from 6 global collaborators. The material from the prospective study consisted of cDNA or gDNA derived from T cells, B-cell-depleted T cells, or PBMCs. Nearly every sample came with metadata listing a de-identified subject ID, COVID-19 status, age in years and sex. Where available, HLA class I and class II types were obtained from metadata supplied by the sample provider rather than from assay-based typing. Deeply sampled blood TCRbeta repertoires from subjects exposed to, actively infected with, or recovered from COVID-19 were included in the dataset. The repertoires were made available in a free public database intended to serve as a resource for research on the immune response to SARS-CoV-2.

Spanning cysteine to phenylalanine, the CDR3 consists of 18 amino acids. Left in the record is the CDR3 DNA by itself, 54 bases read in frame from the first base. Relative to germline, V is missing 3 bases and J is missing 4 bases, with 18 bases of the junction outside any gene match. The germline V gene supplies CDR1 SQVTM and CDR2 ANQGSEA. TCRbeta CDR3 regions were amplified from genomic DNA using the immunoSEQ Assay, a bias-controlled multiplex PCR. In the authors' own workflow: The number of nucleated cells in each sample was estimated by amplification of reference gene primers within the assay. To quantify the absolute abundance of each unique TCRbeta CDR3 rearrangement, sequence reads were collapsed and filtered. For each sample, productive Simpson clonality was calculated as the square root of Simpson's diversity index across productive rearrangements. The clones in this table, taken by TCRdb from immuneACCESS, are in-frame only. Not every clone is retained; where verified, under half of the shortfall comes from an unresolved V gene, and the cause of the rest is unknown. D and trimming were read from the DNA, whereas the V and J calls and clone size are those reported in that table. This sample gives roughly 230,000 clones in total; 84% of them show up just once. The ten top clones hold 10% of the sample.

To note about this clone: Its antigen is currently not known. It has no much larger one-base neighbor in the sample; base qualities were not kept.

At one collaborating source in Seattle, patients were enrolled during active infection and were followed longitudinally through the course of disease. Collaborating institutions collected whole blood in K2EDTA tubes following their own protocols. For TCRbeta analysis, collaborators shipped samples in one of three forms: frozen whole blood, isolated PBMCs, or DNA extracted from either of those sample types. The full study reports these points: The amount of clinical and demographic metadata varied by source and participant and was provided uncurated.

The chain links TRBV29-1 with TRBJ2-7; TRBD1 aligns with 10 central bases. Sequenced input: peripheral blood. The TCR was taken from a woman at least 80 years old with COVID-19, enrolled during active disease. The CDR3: CSVDPPKGWTGGKYEQYF. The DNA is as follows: TGCAGCGTTGACCCTCCTAAGGGGTGGACAGGGGGAAAATACGAGCAGTACTTC.